This T cell receptor (beta chain) came from a study of blood T cell repertoires in COVID-19. Study details: The origin of the acute and convalescent COVID-19 samples was the United States, Italy and Spain. In each case, the material was cDNA or gDNA derived from T cells, B-cell-depleted T cells, or PBMCs.

There are 15 residues in the CDR3. V lost 6 bases to trimming and J lost 1 base, with 15 bases between them. The germline V gene encodes CDR1 SNHLY and CDR2 FYNNEI. In the study's own analysis: Amplification of reference gene primers was used by the study to estimate nucleated cell counts. Method: immunoSEQ multiplex PCR; TCRdb's copy keeps in-frame clones and lacks some. Clonal size and the V and J genes are those of that table, whereas D and trimming came from the DNA. The table shows approximately 89,000 clones, with 90% to 95% occurring only once. This receptor was identified in a human donor with active COVID-19. The donor label of this sample is uncertain. Sequences were obtained from peripheral blood. The chain recombines TRBV2 with TRBJ1-1; no reliable D call. The CDR3 DNA is TGTGCCAGCAGCGATCCCGGGGTACAGAACACTGAAGCTTTCTTT. It specifies CASSDPGVQNTEAFF.